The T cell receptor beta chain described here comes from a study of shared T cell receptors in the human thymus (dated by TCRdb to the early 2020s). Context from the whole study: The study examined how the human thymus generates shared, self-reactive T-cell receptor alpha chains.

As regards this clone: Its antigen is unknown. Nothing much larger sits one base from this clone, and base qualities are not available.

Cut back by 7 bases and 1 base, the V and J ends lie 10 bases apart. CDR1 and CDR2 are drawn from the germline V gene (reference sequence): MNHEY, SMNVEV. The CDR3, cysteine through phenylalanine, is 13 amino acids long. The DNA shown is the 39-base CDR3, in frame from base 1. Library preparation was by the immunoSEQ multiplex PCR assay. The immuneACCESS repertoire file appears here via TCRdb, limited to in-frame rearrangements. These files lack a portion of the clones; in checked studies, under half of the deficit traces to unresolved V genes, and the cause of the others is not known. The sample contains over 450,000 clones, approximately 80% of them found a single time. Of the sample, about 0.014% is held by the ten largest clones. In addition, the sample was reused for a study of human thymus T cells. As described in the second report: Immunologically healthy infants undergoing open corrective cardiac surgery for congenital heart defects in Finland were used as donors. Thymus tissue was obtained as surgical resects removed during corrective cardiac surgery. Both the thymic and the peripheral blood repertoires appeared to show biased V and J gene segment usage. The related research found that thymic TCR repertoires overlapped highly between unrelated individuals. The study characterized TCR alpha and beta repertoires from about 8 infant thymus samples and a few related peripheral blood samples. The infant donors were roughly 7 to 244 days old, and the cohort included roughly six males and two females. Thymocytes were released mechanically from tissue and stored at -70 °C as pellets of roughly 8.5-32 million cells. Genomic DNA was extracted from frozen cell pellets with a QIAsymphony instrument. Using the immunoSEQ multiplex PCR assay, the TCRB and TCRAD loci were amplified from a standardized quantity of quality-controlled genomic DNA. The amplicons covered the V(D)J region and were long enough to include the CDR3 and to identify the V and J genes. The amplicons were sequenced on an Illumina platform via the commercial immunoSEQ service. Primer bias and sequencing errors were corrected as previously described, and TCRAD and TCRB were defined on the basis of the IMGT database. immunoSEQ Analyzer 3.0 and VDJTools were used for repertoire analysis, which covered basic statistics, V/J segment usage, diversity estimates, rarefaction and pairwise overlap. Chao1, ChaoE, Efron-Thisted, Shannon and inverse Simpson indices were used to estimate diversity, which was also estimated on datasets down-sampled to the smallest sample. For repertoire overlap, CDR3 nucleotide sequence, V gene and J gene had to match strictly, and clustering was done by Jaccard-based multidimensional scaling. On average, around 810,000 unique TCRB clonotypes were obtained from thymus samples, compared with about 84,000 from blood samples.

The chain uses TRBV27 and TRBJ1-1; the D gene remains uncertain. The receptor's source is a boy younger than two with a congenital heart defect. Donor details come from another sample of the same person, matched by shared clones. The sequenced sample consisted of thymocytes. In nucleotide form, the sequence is TGTGCCAGCAAGCTAACTCGGAACACTGAAGCTTTCTTT. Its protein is CASKLTRNTEAFF.